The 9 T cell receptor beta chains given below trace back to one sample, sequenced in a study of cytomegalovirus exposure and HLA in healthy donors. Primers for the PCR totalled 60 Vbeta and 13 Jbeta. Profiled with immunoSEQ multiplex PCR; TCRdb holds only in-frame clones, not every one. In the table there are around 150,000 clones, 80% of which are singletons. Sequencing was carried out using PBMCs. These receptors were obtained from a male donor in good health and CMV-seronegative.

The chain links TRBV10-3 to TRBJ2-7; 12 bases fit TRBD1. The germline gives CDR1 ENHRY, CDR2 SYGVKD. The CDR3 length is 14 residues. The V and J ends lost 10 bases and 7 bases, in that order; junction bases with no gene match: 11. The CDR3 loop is CATTGTGGLGEQYF. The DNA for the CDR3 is TGTGCCACTACCGGGACAGGGGGCTTGGGTGAGCAGTACTTC.

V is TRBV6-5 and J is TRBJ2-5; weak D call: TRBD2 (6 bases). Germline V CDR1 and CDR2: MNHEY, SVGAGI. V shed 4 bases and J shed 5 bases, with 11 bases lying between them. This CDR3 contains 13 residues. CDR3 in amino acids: CASSSYRGETQYF. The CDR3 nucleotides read TGTGCCAGCAGTTCCTACCGGGGGGAGACCCAGTACTTC.

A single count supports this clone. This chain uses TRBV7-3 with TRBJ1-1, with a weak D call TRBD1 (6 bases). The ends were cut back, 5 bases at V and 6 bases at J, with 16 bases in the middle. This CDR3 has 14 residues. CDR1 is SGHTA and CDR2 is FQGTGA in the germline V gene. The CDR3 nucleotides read TGTGCCAGCAGCCGGACGCCGGACAGTTCTGAAGCTTTCTTT. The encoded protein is CASSRTPDSSEAFF.

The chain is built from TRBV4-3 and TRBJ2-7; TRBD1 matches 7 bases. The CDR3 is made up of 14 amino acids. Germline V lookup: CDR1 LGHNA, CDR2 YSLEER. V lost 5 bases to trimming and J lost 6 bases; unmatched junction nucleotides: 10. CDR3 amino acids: CASSLTGVPSEQYF. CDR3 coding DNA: TGCGCCAGCAGCTTAACAGGGGTTCCGAGCGAGCAGTACTTC.

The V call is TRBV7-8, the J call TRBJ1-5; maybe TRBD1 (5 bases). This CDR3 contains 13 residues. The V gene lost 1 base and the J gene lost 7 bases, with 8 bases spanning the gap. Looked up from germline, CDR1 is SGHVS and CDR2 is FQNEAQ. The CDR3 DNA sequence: TGTGCCAGCAGCTTAGTCAGGGAACAGCCCCAGCATTTT. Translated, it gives CASSLVREQPQHF.

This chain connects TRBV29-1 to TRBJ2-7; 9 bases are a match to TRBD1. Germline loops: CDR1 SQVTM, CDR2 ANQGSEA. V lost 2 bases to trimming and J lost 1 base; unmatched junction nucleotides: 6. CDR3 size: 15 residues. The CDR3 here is CSVEFGDRESYEQYF. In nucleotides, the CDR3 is TGCAGCGTTGAATTCGGGGACAGGGAATCCTACGAGCAGTACTTC.

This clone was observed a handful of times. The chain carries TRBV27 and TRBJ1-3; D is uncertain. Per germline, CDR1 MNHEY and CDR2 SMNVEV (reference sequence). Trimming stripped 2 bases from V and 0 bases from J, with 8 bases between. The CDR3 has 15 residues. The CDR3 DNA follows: TGTGCCAGCAGTTTACGGGGAAGCTCTGGAAACACCATATATTTT. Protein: CASSLRGSSGNTIYF.

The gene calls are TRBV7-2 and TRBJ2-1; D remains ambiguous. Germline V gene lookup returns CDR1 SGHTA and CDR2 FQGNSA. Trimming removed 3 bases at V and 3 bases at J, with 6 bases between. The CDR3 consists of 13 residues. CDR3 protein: CASSFGGYNEQFF. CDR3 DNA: TGTGCCAGCAGCTTCGGTGGCTACAATGAGCAGTTCTTC.

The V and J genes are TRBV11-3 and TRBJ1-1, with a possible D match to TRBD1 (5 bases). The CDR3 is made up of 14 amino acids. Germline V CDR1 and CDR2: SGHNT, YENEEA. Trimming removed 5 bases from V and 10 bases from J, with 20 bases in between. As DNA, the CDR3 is TGTGCCAGCAGCGTAAACCAGGGTGCCAGGGTAGCTTTCTTT. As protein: CASSVNQGARVAFF.